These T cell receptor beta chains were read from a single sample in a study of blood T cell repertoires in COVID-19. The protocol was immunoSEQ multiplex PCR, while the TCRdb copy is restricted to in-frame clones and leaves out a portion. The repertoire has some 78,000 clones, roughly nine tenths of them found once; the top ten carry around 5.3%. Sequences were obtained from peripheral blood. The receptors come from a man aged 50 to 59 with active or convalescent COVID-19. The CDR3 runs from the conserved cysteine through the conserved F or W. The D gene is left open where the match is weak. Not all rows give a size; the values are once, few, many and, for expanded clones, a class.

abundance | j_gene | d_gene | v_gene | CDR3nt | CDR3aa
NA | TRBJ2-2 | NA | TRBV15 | TGTGCCACCAGCCCACGTGCGGCCACCGGGGAGCTGTTTTTT | CATSPRAATGELFF
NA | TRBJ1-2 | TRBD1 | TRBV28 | TGTGCCAGCAGGTCACAGGGGAGGATGAACTATGGCTACACCTTC | CASRSQGRMNYGYTF
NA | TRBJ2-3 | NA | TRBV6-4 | TGTGCCAGCGGTAGCCCCGGTTCTAACGTGGCGCAGTATTTT | CASGSPGSNVAQYF
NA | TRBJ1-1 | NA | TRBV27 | TGTGCCAGCAGTTTATCGAGCACCATCACTGAAGCTTTCTTT | CASSLSSTITEAFF
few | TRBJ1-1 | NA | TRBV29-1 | TGCAGCGTCCGGAGGGAGAGCACTGAAGCTTTCTTT | CSVRRESTEAFF
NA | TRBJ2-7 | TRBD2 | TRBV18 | TGTGCCAGCTCACCTCCCTCTAGCGGGGGGCGGTACTACGAGCAGTACTTC | CASSPPSSGGRYYEQYF
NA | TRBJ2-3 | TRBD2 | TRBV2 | TGTGCCAGCAGACCGGCTAGCGGGGGTTCAGATACGCAGTATTTT | CASRPASGGSDTQYF
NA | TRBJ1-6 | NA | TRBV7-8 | TGTGCCAGCAGCTCTACTTACAGGGAATCCTATAATTCACCCCTCCACTTT | CASSSTYRESYNSPLHF
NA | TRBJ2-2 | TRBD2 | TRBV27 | TGTGCCAGCAGTGCGTCGGGGGGACCTACCGGGGAGCTGTTTTTT | CASSASGGPTGELFF
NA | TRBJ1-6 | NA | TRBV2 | TGTGCCAGCAAGGGATCAGGGGTAGGTAATTCACCCCTCCACTTT | CASKGSGVGNSPLHF
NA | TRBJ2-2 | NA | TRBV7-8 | TGTGCCAGCAGTCAGGGGCTAACCCCTTCGATGACCGGGGAGCTGTTTTTT | CASSQGLTPSMTGELFF
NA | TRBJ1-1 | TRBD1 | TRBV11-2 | TGTGCCAGCAGCGACTACAGGGGCAACACTGAAGCTTTCTTT | CASSDYRGNTEAFF
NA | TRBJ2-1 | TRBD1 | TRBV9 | TGTGCCAGCAGCGAGGGACAGGGAACTGAGCAGTTCTTC | CASSEGQGTEQFF
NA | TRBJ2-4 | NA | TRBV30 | TGTGCCTCGGTTAGGGGCAAAAACATTCAGTACTTC | CASVRGKNIQYF
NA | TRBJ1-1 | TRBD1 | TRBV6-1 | TGTGCCAGCAGTGAAGGGGCAGGGACAGGCACTGAAGCTTTCTTT | CASSEGAGTGTEAFF
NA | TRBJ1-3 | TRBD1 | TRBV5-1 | TGCGCCAGCAGCTGGGGACAGGCATCCTCTAATAGCTCTGGAAACACCATATATTTT | CASSWGQASSNSSGNTIYF